Included here is one T cell receptor beta chain sequence, with context. The sample originates from a study of blood T cell repertoires in COVID-19. Study as a whole: Nucleic acid was either cDNA or gDNA, and it came from T cells, B-cell-depleted T cells, or PBMCs.

The CDR3 consists of 12 residues. From germline, CDR1 is MNHEY and CDR2 SVGAGI. In the study's own analysis: Counts of nucleated cells, estimated from reference gene primer amplification, were obtained. Assay: immunoSEQ multiplex PCR; the TCRdb copy retains only in-frame clones and omits some. V, J and clone size are taken as reported in that table, and D and trimming were inferred from the DNA itself. The table includes nearly 350,000 clones, around 88% detected once. The sequence was obtained from a man aged 25-45 years with active or convalescent COVID-19. The sequencing input was peripheral blood. V and J are TRBV6-5 and TRBJ2-3; possible D gene TRBD2, 5 bases. The CDR3 nucleotides read TGTGTTGCGCGGGCTACCACAGATACGCAGTATTTT. Its protein is CVARATTDTQYF.